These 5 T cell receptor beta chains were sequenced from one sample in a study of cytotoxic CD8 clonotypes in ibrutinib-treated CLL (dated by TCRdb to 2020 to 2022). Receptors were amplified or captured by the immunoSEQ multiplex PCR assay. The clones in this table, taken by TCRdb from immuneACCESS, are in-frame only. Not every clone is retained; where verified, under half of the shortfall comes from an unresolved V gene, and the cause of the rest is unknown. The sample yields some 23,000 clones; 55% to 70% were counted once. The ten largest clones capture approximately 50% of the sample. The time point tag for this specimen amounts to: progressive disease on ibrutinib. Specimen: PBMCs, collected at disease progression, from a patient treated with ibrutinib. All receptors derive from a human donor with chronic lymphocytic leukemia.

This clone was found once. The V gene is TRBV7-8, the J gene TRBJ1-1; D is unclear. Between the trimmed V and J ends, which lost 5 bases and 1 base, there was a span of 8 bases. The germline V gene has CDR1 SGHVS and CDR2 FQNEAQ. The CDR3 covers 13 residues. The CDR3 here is CASSRHSNTEAFF. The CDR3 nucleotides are TGTGCCAGCAGCAGACACTCGAACACTGAAGCTTTCTTT.

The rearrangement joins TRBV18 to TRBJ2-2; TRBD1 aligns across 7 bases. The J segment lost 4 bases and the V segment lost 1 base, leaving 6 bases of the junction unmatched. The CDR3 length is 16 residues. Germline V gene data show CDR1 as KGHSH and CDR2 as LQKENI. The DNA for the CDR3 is TGTGCCAGCTCACCACGGTATACAGGGGCCACCGGGGAGCTGTTTTTT. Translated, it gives CASSPRYTGATGELFF.

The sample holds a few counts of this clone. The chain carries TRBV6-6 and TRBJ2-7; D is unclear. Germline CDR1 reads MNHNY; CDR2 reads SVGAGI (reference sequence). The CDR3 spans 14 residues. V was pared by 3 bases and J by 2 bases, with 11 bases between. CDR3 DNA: TGTGCCAGCAGTTATTCGGGCAGACCCTACGAGCAGTACTTC. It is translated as CASSYSGRPYEQYF.

The CDR3 spells CASSLASSFVSYEQYF. DNA of the CDR3: TGTGCCAGCAGCTTAGCATCCAGTTTCGTCTCCTACGAGCAGTACTTC. This sequence joins TRBV11-2 and TRBJ2-7; no reliable D call. V was shortened by 1 base and J by 0 bases, with 13 bases between the two germline ends. CDR1 is SGHAT, CDR2 FQNNGV, per germline. The CDR3 runs to 16 residues.

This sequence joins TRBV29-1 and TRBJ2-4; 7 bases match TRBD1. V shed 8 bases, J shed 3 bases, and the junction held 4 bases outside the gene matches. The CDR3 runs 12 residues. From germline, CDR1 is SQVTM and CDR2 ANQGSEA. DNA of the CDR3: TGCAGCTTCCGGGACAGCAAAAACATTCAGTACTTC. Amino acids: CSFRDSKNIQYF.